This paragraph reports one T cell receptor beta chain. Its antigen is unknown. This sample is drawn from a study of T-cell reconstitution after alpha-beta-depleted transplantation in children. The CDR3 length is 13 residues. CDR1 is DFQATT, CDR2 SNEGSKA, per germline (reference sequence). Trimming cost V 5 bases and J 4 bases; bases outside gene matches: 5. Unique molecular identifiers were used to barcode this TCRbeta library. A single record per CDR3 protein comes from TCRdb applying MiXCR to the PCR reads. This sample has about 100,000 distinct CDR3 sequences; 5.5% to 6.5% occur once, and the top ten carry more than 20%. Study outcomes and limitations: Approximately two months post-transplant, alpha-beta T cells reportedly originated from several hundred expanded graft clones. Certain patients had high TCRbeta diversity at day 60, and it came from recipient T cells and thymic progenitors that survived. After one year, T-cell counts and TCRbeta diversity mostly came from new T cells.

The V and J genes are TRBV20-1 and TRBJ1-5; 7 bases match TRBD1. The clonotype was recovered from a male patient aged 2-15 years who had a stem cell transplant for acute lymphoblastic leukemia, so the T cells may come from the graft donor. Here the sequenced sample was PBMCs, mostly from graft donor cells, taken 360 days after TCRalphabeta/CD19-depleted stem cell transplant. The CDR3 DNA reads TGCAGTGCTTATGACAGGGTGAATCAGCCCCAGCATTTT. This codes for CSAYDRVNQPQHF.